A single sample gave rise to the 5 T cell receptor beta chains below, sequenced in a study of T cells in Graves' hyperthyroidism and ophthalmopathy. Researchers took RNA transcripts and amplified the TCR beta CDR3 regions from them. With the HTBI primer set, the TCR CDR3 went through a first round of RT-PCR. One entry per CDR3 protein results from TCRdb running MiXCR on the multiplex PCR reads. The repertoire holds about 520,000 distinct CDR3 sequences, with approximately 25% as singletons. The sequenced sample consisted of blood. The receptors derive from a woman younger than 45 with Graves' ophthalmopathy.

This clonotype was found once. CDR3 sequence: CASSQRPQKRTETQYF. The CDR3 DNA reads TGTGCCAGCAGTCAAAGGCCTCAGAAAAGAACAGAGACCCAGTACTTC. The chain is built from TRBV6-1 and TRBJ2-5; D is uncertain. Trimming cost V 5 bases and J 4 bases, with 20 bases left between them. The germline V gene encodes CDR1 MNHNS and CDR2 SASEGT. The CDR3 extends over 16 amino acids.

The chain employs TRBV20-1 and TRBJ1-5; 7 positions agree with TRBD1. Trimming at V came to 0 bases and at J to 0 bases, leaving 2 bases not matched to a gene. CDR1 and CDR2 (germline): DFQATT, SNEGSKA (reference sequence). The CDR3 length is 15 residues. Here the CDR3 reads CSARETGYSNQPQHF. The CDR3 nucleotides are TGCAGTGCTAGAGAGACAGGGTATAGCAATCAGCCCCAGCATTTT.

This clonotype was recorded at least ten times. The V and J genes are TRBV5-1 and TRBJ1-1; 10 bases line up with TRBD1. Germline trimming cut 6 bases from V and 5 bases from J; bases unmatched to any gene: 10. In germline, CDR1 is SGHRS, CDR2 YFSETQ. CDR3 length: 15 amino acids. The CDR3 DNA reads as TGCGCCAGCACCTTATTTCCGGGACAGGGGACTGAAGCTTTCTTT. Encoded protein: CASTLFPGQGTEAFF.

This clonotype was counted many times. The V gene is TRBV7-9, the J gene TRBJ1-1; 9 bases are a match to TRBD1. V was clipped by 5 bases and J by 10 bases; unmatched bases: 14. Germline CDR1 is SEHNR and CDR2 is FQNEAQ (reference sequence). The CDR3 totals 15 residues. The CDR3 region is CASSLSILATGGAFF. CDR3 nucleotide sequence: TGTGCCAGCAGCCTGTCTATTTTGGCGACAGGGGGAGCTTTCTTT. Together with reference TRBV7-9 and TRBJ1-1, the CDR3 gives the full variable domain: DTGVSQNPRHKITKRGQNVTFRCDPISEHNRLYWYRQTLGQGPEFLTYFQNEAQLEKSRLLSDRFSAERPKGSFSTLEIQRTEQGDSAMYLCASSLSILATGGAFFGQGTRLTVV.

The table lists this clonotype with a few counts. The chain recombines TRBV12-3 or TRBV12-4 with TRBJ1-5; D is ambiguous. The CDR3 is made up of 13 amino acids. The V gene lost 5 bases and the J gene lost 7 bases, with 12 bases spanning the gap. CDR3 nucleotides: TGTGCCAGCAGTCGAAATGAAGGACAGCCCCAGCATTTT. This sequence encodes CASSRNEGQPQHF.